The present T cell receptor (beta chain) was sequenced within a study of cytomegalovirus exposure and HLA in healthy donors. With 8 bases clipped from V and 8 bases from J, the junction kept 5 bases outside the gene matches. CDR3 size: 12 residues. Looked up from germline, CDR1 is SGHRS and CDR2 is YFSETQ. PCR involved 60 Vbeta and 13 Jbeta primers. Sequencing was performed with immunoSEQ multiplex PCR; in TCRdb, only in-frame clones are kept and a portion is missing. The sample has some 120,000 clones; the top ten hold around 3.6%. This clonotype originated in a man aged 18 to 30 in good health and CMV-seronegative. The sequenced sample was PBMCs. V is TRBV5-1 and J is TRBJ2-1, with 9 nucleotides matching TRBD2. The CDR3 loop is CASKLAGDEQFF. The CDR3 bases are TGCGCCAGTAAACTAGCGGGCGATGAGCAGTTCTTC.